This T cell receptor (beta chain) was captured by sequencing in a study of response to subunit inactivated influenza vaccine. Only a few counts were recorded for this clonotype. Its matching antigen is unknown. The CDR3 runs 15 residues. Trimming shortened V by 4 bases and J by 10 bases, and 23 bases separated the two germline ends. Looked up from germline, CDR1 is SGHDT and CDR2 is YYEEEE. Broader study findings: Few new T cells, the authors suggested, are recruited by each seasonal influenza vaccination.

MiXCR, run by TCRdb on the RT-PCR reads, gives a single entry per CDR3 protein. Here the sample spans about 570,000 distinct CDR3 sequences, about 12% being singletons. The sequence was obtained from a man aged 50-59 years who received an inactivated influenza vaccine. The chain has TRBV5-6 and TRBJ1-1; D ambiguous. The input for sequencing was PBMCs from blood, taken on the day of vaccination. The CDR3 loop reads CASSGYTRSPGSAFF. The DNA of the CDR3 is TGTGCCAGCAGCGGCTACACCCGGTCCCCGGGTTCAGCTTTCTTT.